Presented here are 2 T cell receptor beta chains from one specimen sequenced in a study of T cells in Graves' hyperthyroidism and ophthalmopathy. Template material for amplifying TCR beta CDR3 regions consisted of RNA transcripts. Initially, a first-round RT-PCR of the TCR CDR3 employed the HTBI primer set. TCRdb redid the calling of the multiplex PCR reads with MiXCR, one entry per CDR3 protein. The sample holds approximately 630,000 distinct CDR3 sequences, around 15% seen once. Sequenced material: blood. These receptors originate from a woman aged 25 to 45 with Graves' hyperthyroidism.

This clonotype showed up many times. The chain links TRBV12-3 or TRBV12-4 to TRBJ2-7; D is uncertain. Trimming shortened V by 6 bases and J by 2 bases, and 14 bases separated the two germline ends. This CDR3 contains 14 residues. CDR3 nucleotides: TGTGCCAGCAGGCAGGATACAACAGCCTACGAGCAGTACTTC. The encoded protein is CASRQDTTAYEQYF.

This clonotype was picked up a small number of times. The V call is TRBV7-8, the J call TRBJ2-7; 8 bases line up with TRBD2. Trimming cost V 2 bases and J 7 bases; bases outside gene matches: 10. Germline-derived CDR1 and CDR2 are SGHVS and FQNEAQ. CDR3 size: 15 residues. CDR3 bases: TGTGCCAGCAGCTTAAGGGGCGGGGGGCCAGGTGAGCAGTACTTC. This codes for CASSLRGGGPGEQYF.